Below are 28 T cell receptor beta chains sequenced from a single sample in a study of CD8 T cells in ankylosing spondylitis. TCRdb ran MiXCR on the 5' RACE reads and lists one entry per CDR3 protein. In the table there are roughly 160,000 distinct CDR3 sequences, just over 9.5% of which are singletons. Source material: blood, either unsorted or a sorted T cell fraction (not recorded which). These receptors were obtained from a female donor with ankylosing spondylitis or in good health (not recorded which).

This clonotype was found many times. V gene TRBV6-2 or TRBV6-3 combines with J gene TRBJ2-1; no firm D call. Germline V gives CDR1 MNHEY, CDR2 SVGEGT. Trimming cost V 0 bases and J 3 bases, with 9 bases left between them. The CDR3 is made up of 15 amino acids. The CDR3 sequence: CASSYSKAFYNEQFF. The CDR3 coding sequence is TGTGCCAGCAGTTACTCGAAGGCTTTCTACAATGAGCAGTTCTTC.

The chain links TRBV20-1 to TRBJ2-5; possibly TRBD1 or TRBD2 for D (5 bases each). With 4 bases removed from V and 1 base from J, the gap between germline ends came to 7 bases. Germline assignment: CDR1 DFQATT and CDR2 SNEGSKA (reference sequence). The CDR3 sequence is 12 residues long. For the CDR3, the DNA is TGCAGTGCTACGGGGCCCCAAGAGACCCAGTACTTC. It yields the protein CSATGPQETQYF.

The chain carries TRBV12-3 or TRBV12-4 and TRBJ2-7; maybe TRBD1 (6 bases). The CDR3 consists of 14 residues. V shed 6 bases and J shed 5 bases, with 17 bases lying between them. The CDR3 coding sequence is TGTGCCAGCAGCCCCGACAGGCCGGCCGACGAGCAGTACTTC. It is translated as CASSPDRPADEQYF.

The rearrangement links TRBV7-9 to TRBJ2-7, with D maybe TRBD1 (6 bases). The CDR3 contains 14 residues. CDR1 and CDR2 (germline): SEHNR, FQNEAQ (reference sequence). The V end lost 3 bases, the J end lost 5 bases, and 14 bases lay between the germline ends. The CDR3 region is CASSFDRSGNEQYF. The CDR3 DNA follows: TGTGCCAGCAGCTTCGACAGGTCGGGGAACGAGCAGTACTTC.

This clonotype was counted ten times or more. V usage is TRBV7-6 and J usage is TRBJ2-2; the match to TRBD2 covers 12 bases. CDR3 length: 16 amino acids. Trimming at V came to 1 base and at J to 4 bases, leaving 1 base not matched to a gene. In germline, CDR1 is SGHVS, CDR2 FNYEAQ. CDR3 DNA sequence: TGTGCCAGCAGCTTAGAGACTAGCGGGGGCACCGGGGAGCTGTTTTTT. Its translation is CASSLETSGGTGELFF.

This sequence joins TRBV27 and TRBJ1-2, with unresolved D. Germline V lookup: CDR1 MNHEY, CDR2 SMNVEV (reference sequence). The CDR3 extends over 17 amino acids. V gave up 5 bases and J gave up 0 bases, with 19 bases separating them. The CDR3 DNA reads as TGTGCCAGCAGTGTCAAACCACCCGGGATGACTAACTATGGCTACACCTTC. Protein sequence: CASSVKPPGMTNYGYTF.

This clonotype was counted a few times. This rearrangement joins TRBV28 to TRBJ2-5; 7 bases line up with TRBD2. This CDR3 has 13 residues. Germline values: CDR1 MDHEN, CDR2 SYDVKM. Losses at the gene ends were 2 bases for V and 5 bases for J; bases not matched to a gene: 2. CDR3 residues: CASSLNGGETQYF. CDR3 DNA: TGTGCCAGCAGTTTAAACGGGGGGGAGACCCAGTACTTC. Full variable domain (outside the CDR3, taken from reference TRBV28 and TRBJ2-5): DVKVTQSSRYLVKRTGEKVFLECVQDMDHENMFWYRQDPGLGLRLIYFSYDVKMKEKGDIPEGYSVSREKKERFSLILESASTNQTSMYLCASSLNGGETQYFGPGTRLLVL.

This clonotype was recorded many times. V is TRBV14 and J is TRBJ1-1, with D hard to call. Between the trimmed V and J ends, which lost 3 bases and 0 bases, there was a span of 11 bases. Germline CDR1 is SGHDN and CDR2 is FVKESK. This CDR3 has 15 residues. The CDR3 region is CASSHELPLNTEAFF. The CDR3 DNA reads TGTGCCAGCAGCCACGAACTGCCGCTGAACACTGAAGCTTTCTTT.

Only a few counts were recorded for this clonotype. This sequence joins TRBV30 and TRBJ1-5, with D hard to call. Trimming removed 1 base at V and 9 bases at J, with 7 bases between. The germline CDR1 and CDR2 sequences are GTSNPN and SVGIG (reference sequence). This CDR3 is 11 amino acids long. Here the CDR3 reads CAWSELGPQHF. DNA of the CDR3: TGTGCCTGGAGTGAATTGGGGCCCCAGCATTTT.

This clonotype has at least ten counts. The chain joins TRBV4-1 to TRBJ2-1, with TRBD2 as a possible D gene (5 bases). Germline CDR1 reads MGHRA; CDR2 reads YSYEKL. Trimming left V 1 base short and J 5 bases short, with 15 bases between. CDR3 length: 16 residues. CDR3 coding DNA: TGCGCCAGCAGCCAAGTTTCCCTCGGACTCAACAATGAGCAGTTCTTC. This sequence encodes CASSQVSLGLNNEQFF.

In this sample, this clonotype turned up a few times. CDR3 sequence: CASSLGRGPVDTQYF. As DNA, the CDR3 is TGTGCCAGCAGTTTGGGCAGGGGTCCTGTAGATACGCAGTATTTT. This chain connects TRBV27 to TRBJ2-3, with D perhaps TRBD1 (6 bases). Trimming took 3 bases from V and 5 from J, leaving 15 bases between them. Germline V gives CDR1 MNHEY, CDR2 SMNVEV (reference sequence). This CDR3 spans 15 amino acids.

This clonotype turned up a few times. The CDR3 sequence is CASSLDRGGGTEAFF. In DNA form, the CDR3 reads TGTGCCAGCAGCTTAGATCGGGGGGGTGGCACTGAAGCTTTCTTT. V is TRBV11-2 and J is TRBJ1-1; TRBD1 is a possible D gene (5 bases). Germline V lookup: CDR1 SGHAT, CDR2 FQNNGV. The CDR3 has 15 residues. Deletions cut 0 bases from V and 4 bases from J, with 12 bases between.

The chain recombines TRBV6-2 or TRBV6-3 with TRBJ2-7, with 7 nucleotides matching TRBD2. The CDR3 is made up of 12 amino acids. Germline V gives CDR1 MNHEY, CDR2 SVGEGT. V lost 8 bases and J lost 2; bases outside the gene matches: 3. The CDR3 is CASAGAAYEQYF. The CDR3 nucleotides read TGTGCCAGCGCGGGAGCGGCCTACGAGCAGTACTTC.

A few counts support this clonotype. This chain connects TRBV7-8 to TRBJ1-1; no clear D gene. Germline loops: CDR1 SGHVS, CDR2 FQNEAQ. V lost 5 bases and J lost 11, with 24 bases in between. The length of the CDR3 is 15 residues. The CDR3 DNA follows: TGTGCCAGCAGCCCACCCCTTGATTCTGTCCTACCTGCTTTCTTT. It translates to CASSPPLDSVLPAFF.

The DNA for the CDR3 is TGTGCCAGCAGCTCCTCGGCGGTATACGAGCAGTACTTC. This gives the protein CASSSSAVYEQYF. V is TRBV7-8 and J is TRBJ2-7; D is uncertain. The CDR3 is made up of 13 amino acids. Looked up from germline, CDR1 is SGHVS and CDR2 is FQNEAQ. Trimming took 4 bases from V and 4 from J, leaving 11 bases between them.

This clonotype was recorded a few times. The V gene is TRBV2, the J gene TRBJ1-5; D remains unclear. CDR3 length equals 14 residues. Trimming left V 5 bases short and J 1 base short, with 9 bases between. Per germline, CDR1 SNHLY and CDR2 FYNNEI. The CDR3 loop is CASSPQWSNQPQHF. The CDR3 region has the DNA TGTGCCAGCAGTCCTCAATGGAGCAATCAGCCCCAGCATTTT.

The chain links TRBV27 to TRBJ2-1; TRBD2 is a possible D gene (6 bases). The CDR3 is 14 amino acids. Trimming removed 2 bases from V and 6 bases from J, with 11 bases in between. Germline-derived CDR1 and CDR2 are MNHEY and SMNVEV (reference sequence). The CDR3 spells CASSLPGGANEQFF. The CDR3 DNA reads TGTGCCAGCAGTTTACCCGGGGGAGCCAATGAGCAGTTCTTC.

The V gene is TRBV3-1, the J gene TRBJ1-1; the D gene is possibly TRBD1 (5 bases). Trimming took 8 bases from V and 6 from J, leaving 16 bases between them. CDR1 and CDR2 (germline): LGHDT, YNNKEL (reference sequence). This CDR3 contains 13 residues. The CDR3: CASLNRFVPEAFF. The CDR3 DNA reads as TGTGCCAGCCTGAACAGGTTTGTCCCTGAAGCTTTCTTT.

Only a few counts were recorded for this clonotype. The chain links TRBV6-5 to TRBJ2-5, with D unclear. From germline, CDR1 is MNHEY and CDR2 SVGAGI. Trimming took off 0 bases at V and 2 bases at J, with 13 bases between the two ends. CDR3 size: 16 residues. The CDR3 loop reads CASSYSPVAPQETQYF. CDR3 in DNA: TGTGCCAGCAGTTACTCCCCTGTCGCACCTCAAGAGACCCAGTACTTC.

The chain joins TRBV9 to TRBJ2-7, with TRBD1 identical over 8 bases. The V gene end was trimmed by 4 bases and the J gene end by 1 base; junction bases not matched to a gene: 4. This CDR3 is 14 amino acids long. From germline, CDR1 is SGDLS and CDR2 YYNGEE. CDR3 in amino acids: CASSSRDRSYEQYF. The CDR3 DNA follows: TGTGCCAGCAGCTCCCGGGACAGGTCCTACGAGCAGTACTTC.

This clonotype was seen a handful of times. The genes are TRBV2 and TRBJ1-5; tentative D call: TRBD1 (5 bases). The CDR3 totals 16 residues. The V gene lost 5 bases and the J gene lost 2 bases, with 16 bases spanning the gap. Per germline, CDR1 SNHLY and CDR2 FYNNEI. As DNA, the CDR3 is TGTGCCAGCAGTCGATCTCTTGAACAGGGCAATCAGCCCCAGCATTTT. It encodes CASSRSLEQGNQPQHF.

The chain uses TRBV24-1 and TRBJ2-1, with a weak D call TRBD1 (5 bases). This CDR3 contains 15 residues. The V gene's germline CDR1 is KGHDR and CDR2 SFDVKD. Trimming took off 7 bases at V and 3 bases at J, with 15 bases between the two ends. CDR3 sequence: CATSEQALGYNEQFF. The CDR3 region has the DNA TGTGCCACCAGCGAACAGGCCCTGGGCTACAATGAGCAGTTCTTC.

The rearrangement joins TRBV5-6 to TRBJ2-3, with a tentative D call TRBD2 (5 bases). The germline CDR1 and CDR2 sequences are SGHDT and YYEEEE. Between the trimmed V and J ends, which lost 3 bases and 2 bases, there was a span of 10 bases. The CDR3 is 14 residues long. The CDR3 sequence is CASSSTGNTDTQYF. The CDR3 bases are TGTGCCAGCAGCTCCACGGGGAACACAGATACGCAGTATTTT.

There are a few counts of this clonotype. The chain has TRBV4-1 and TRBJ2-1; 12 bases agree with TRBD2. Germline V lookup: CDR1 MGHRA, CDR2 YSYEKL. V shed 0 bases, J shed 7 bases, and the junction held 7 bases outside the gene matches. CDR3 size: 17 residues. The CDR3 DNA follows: TGCGCCAGCAGCCAAGATATGCTAGCGGGAGGGCCGAATGAGCAGTTCTTC. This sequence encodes CASSQDMLAGGPNEQFF.

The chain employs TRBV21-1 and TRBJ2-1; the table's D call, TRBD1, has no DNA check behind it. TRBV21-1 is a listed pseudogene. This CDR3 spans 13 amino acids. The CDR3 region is CASSSTEGNEQFF. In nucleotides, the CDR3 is TGTGCCAGCAGCTCTACAGAGGGCAATGAGCAGTTCTTC.

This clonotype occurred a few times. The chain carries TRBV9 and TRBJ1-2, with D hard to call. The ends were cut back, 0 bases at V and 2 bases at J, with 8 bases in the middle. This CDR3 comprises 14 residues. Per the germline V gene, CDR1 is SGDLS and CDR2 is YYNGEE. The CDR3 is CASSVGEDNYGYTF. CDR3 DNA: TGTGCCAGCAGCGTAGGGGAGGACAACTATGGCTACACCTTC.

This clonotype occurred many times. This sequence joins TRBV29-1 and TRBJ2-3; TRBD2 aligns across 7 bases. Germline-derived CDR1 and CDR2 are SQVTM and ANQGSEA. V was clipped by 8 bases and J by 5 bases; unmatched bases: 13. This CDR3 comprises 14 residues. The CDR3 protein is CSYRGSFGRDTQYF. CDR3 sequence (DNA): TGCAGCTACCGCGGGAGCTTCGGCAGAGATACGCAGTATTTT.

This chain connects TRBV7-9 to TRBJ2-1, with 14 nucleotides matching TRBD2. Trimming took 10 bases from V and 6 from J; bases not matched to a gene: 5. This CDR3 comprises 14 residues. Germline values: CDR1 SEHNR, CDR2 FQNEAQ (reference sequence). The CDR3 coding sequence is TGTGCCATCCCTGGGACTAGCGGGAGCAATGAGCAGTTCTTC. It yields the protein CAIPGTSGSNEQFF. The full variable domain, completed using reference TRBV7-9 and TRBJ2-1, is DTGVSQNPRHKITKRGQNVTFRCDPISEHNRLYWYRQTLGQGPEFLTYFQNEAQLEKSRLLSDRFSAERPKGSFSTLEIQRTEQGDSAMYLCAIPGTSGSNEQFFGPGTRLTVL.